Each of the 24 T cell receptor beta chains below was sequenced from the same sample in a study of T cell responses to AZD1222 COVID-19 vaccine. Measured with immunoSEQ multiplex PCR; TCRdb has only the in-frame clones, and not every one. The table records over 55,000 clones, approximately 83% of them present only once. The sequences come from peripheral blood, collected 28 days after the second AZD1222 dose. These receptors were obtained from an adult who received the AZD1222 COVID-19 vaccine.

This clone was seen only once. The chain couples TRBV28 to TRBJ1-5; D is ambiguous. The CDR3 contains 11 residues. With 5 bases removed from V and 8 bases from J, the gap between germline ends came to 7 bases. CDR1 MDHEN and CDR2 SYDVKM come from the germline V gene. The CDR3 here is CASSTLEPQHF. In DNA form, the CDR3 reads TGTGCCAGCAGTACCCTTGAGCCCCAGCATTTT.

V gene TRBV11-2 combines with J gene TRBJ1-2; TRBD1 might be the D (5 bases). Germline V CDR1 and CDR2: SGHAT, FQNNGV. This CDR3 comprises 14 residues. V was cut by 1 base and J by 2 bases, with 8 bases left in between. The CDR3 DNA is TGTGCCAGCAGCTTAGCAGGGCCAAACTATGGCTACACCTTC. This translates into CASSLAGPNYGYTF.

The DNA for the CDR3 is TGTGCCAGCAGTTTAAACGGACGGGGGCTGGGCTACACCTTC. This codes for CASSLNGRGLGYTF. This rearrangement joins TRBV27 to TRBJ1-2; possible D gene TRBD1, 6 bases. CDR1 MNHEY and CDR2 SMNVEV come from the germline V gene (reference sequence). Deletions cut 2 bases from V and 8 bases from J, with 15 bases between. The CDR3 covers 14 residues.

This clone was seen only once. The rearrangement links TRBV15 to TRBJ1-2; D possibly corresponds to TRBD1 (5 bases). Trimming stripped 5 bases from V and 2 bases from J, with 12 bases between. CDR1 and CDR2 from the germline V gene are LNHNV and YYDKDF (reference sequence). The CDR3 covers 14 residues. Written as DNA, the CDR3 is TGTGCCACCAGCCCCAGGGTGGCGAACTATGGCTACACCTTC. Its translation is CATSPRVANYGYTF.

The chain combines TRBV5-4 with TRBJ2-1, with a possible D match to TRBD2 (6 bases). With 4 bases removed from V and 3 bases from J, the gap between germline ends came to 17 bases. Germline V lookup: CDR1 SGHNT, CDR2 YYREEE (reference sequence). The CDR3 has 16 amino acids. The CDR3 spells CASSRSGQTRYNEQFF. Here the CDR3 DNA reads TGTGCCAGCAGCCGTAGCGGACAAACTCGCTACAATGAGCAGTTCTTC.

This clone was picked up a small number of times. The genes are TRBV9 and TRBJ2-3; TRBD2 matches at 12 bases. Germline loops: CDR1 SGDLS, CDR2 YYNGEE. The CDR3 is 16 amino acids. J lost 4 bases, V lost 4 bases, and 7 bases had no gene match. The CDR3: CASSFPSGGASDTQYF. The CDR3 DNA sequence: TGTGCCAGCAGCTTTCCTAGCGGGGGGGCGTCAGATACGCAGTATTTT.

V is TRBV7-9 and J is TRBJ1-1; D is unclear. The CDR3 consists of 14 residues. Germline CDR1 reads SEHNR; CDR2 reads FQNEAQ (reference sequence). V was pared by 6 bases and J by 0 bases, with 11 bases between. CDR3 nucleotide sequence: TGTGCCAGCAGTCTTGGAGCGGTGAACACTGAAGCTTTCTTT. Its protein product is CASSLGAVNTEAFF.

The rearrangement joins TRBV20-1 to TRBJ2-7; maybe TRBD1 (6 bases). The V end lost 4 bases, the J end lost 3 bases, and 7 bases lay between the germline ends. Germline CDR1 and CDR2: DFQATT and SNEGSKA (reference sequence). This CDR3 has 11 residues. The CDR3 reads CSANRVYEQYF. The CDR3 region has the DNA TGCAGTGCTAACAGGGTCTACGAGCAGTACTTC.

The chain joins TRBV4-2 to TRBJ2-7; D unresolved. The CDR3 sequence is 15 residues long. Trimming pared 1 base from V and 3 bases from J, leaving 13 bases between. Per the germline V gene, CDR1 is LGHNA and CDR2 is YNFKEQ. The CDR3 loop is CASSQGVVRDYEQYF. The CDR3 DNA follows: TGTGCCAGCAGCCAAGGAGTGGTTCGTGACTACGAGCAGTACTTC.

This clone appeared a few times. Other DNA sequences from this sample encode an identical CDR3 as well. The chain uses TRBV19 and TRBJ2-7; D not resolved. The CDR3 is 12 residues long. The V gene lost 3 bases and the J gene lost 2 bases, with 5 bases spanning the gap. Germline V gene lookup returns CDR1 LNHDA and CDR2 SQIVND (reference sequence). CDR3 in amino acids: CASSMGTYEQYF. CDR3 in DNA: TGTGCCAGTAGTATGGGGACCTACGAGCAGTACTTC.

V usage is TRBV6-5 and J usage is TRBJ1-2; D unresolved. CDR3 length: 12 amino acids. Looked up from germline, CDR1 is MNHEY and CDR2 is SVGAGI. Deletions cut 6 bases from V and 3 bases from J, with 8 bases between. CDR3 amino acids: CASRKGYYGYTF. The CDR3 DNA reads TGTGCCAGCAGGAAGGGTTACTATGGCTACACCTTC.

In this sample, this clone turned up once. The V and J genes are TRBV15 and TRBJ1-6, with 7 positions matching TRBD1. The CDR3 has 16 amino acids. The germline V gene encodes CDR1 LNHNV and CDR2 YYDKDF (reference sequence). J gave up 9 bases and V 0 bases, and 8 bases lay outside the gene matches. The CDR3 spells CATSRDHGRGVSPLHF. CDR3 DNA: TGTGCCACCAGCAGAGATCACGGCAGGGGGGTTTCACCCCTCCACTTT.

The chain joins TRBV6-5 to TRBJ2-3; D is unresolved. Trimming cost V 5 bases and J 1 base, with 10 bases left between them. CDR1 is MNHEY and CDR2 is SVGAGI in the germline V gene. This CDR3 contains 14 residues. The DNA for the CDR3 is TGTGCCAGCAGTCCCAGCGTGGGCACAGATACGCAGTATTTT. It translates to CASSPSVGTDTQYF.

The CDR3 sequence: CASSHHKVGRGQEQYF. Here the CDR3 DNA reads TGCGCCAGCAGCCACCACAAGGTCGGCAGGGGGCAGGAGCAGTACTTC. The chain carries TRBV4-3 and TRBJ2-7, with TRBD1 matching over 8 bases. CDR1 and CDR2 from the germline V gene are LGHNA and YSLEER. The ends lost 3 bases at V and 7 bases at J; junction bases unmatched: 14. The CDR3 length is 16 residues.

CDR3 protein: CASSYEGGGGNTIYF. For the CDR3, the DNA is TGTGCCAGCAGCTACGAGGGGGGCGGTGGAAACACCATATATTTT. The genes are TRBV9 and TRBJ1-3; D may be TRBD1 (6 bases). The CDR3 consists of 15 residues. Trimming removed 4 bases at V and 3 bases at J, with 14 bases between. Looked up from germline, CDR1 is SGDLS and CDR2 is YYNGEE.

The rearrangement links TRBV6-5 to TRBJ1-2; D is uncertain. This CDR3 spans 15 amino acids. Trimming pared 0 bases from V and 1 base from J, leaving 9 bases between. Germline CDR1 reads MNHEY; CDR2 reads SVGAGI. CDR3 coding DNA: TGTGCCAGCAGTTACTCTCTATTAGGTAACTATGGCTACACCTTC. It specifies CASSYSLLGNYGYTF.

This clone is a singleton in its sample. The CDR3 protein is CASSLAVLAALETQYF. CDR3 nucleotide sequence: TGTGCCAGCAGCTTAGCGGTACTAGCGGCCCTGGAGACCCAGTACTTC. The chain uses TRBV7-9 and TRBJ2-5; 8 bases are a match to TRBD2. With V trimmed by 0 bases and J by 5 bases, 8 bases remained unmatched. The CDR3 has 16 residues. From germline, CDR1 is SEHNR and CDR2 FQNEAQ (reference sequence).

V and J are TRBV28 and TRBJ2-3; TRBD1 agrees at 7 bases. CDR3 length equals 16 residues. CDR1 is MDHEN and CDR2 is SYDVKM in the germline V gene. V trimming: 5 bases; J trimming: 0 bases; junction bases outside the gene matches: 8. The CDR3 sequence: CASSALGGPSTDTQYF. The CDR3 DNA sequence: TGTGCCAGCAGTGCCCTAGGGGGCCCTAGCACAGATACGCAGTATTTT. Full variable domain (outside the CDR3, taken from reference TRBV28 and TRBJ2-3): DVKVTQSSRYLVKRTGEKVFLECVQDMDHENMFWYRQDPGLGLRLIYFSYDVKMKEKGDIPEGYSVSREKKERFSLILESASTNQTSMYLCASSALGGPSTDTQYFGPGTRLTVL.

V and J are TRBV5-1 and TRBJ1-3; 12 nucleotides match TRBD1. This CDR3 has 16 residues. The germline CDR1 and CDR2 sequences are SGHRS and YFSETQ. V shed 4 bases and J 7 bases; nucleotides not matched to a gene: 9. The CDR3 DNA reads TGCGCCAGCAGCCCCCGGGGACAGGGGGCGGCTAACACCATATATTTT. Its protein product is CASSPRGQGAANTIYF.

The chain combines TRBV4-2 with TRBJ2-7; D unclear. Trimming cost V 1 base and J 3 bases, with 7 bases left between them. Looked up from germline, CDR1 is LGHNA and CDR2 is YNFKEQ. This CDR3 region has 13 residues. The CDR3 region is CASSQVKGYEQYF. The CDR3 DNA reads as TGTGCCAGCAGCCAAGTAAAGGGCTACGAGCAGTACTTC.

The rearrangement uses TRBV5-6 and TRBJ2-1; the D gene is possibly TRBD2 (6 bases). The ends were cut back, 1 base at V and 4 bases at J, with 9 bases in the middle. Germline V lookup: CDR1 SGHDT, CDR2 YYEEEE. This CDR3 contains 14 residues. In DNA form, the CDR3 reads TGTGCCAGCAGCTTGTTGGAGGGGTACAATGAGCAGTTCTTC. As protein: CASSLLEGYNEQFF. Combining the CDR3 with reference TRBV5-6 and TRBJ2-1 gives the whole variable domain DAGVTQSPTHLIKTRGQQVTLRCSPKSGHDTVSWYQQALGQGPQFIFQYYEEEERQRGNFPDRFSGHQFPNYSSELNVNALLLGDSALYLCASSLLEGYNEQFFGPGTRLTVL.

This chain links TRBV7-2 with TRBJ2-3, with no clear D. V lost 3 bases and J 1 base, leaving 11 bases between the germline ends. The CDR3 has 15 residues. Germline CDR1 is SGHTA and CDR2 is FQGNSA. The CDR3 sequence: CASSFLVTGTDTQYF. The CDR3, as DNA: TGTGCCAGCAGCTTTTTGGTAACCGGCACAGATACGCAGTATTTT. The full variable domain, its missing parts supplied by reference TRBV7-2 and TRBJ2-3, is GAGVSQSPSNKVTEKGKDVELRCDPISGHTALYWYRQSLGQGLEFLIYFQGNSAPDKSGLPSDRFSAERTGGSVSTLTIQRTQQEDSAVYLCASSFLVTGTDTQYFGPGTRLTVL.

This rearrangement joins TRBV5-1 to TRBJ2-7, with 8 bases lining up with TRBD1. This CDR3 is 15 amino acids long. Germline values: CDR1 SGHRS, CDR2 YFSETQ. The junction had 7 bases not matched to a gene; V was cut back by 3 bases and J by 2 bases. The CDR3 DNA reads TGCGCCAGCAGCTCGACAGGGGACACAACCTACGAGCAGTACTTC. Its translation: CASSSTGDTTYEQYF.

CDR3 protein: CASSSTDPTDTQYF. CDR3 nucleotides: TGCGCCAGCAGCTCGACCGACCCAACAGATACGCAGTATTTT. This chain uses TRBV5-1 with TRBJ2-3; no definite D call. Trimming removed 3 bases from V and 3 bases from J, with 11 bases in between. CDR1 is SGHRS, CDR2 YFSETQ, per germline. The CDR3 has 14 residues.